Sequencing of this T cell receptor (beta chain) was carried out in a study of blood T cell repertoires in COVID-19. Under the authors' procedure: Counts of nucleated cells, estimated from reference gene primer amplification, were obtained. The table came from immunoSEQ multiplex PCR; TCRdb's copy has only in-frame clones and leaves some out. Clonal size and the V and J genes are those of that table, whereas D and trimming came from the DNA. The repertoire includes roughly 300,000 clones, around 84% of them detected once, and more than 1.1% sits in the top ten. Germline V gene data show CDR1 as LNHDA and CDR2 as SQIVND (reference sequence). The V gene lost 5 bases and the J gene lost 2 bases, with 13 bases spanning the gap. This CDR3 is built from 14 residues.

The rearrangement uses TRBV19 and TRBJ2-7; tentative D call: TRBD1 (5 bases). Sequencing was done on a sample of peripheral blood. The sequence came from a human donor with COVID-19, enrolled during active disease. The donor label of this sample is uncertain. The CDR3 is CASSYPHRTYEQYF. DNA for the CDR3: TGTGCCAGTAGTTATCCTCACAGGACCTACGAGCAGTACTTC.